This entry lists 4 T cell receptor beta chains sequenced from one sample in a study of blood T cell repertoires in COVID-19. Produced via immunoSEQ multiplex PCR; TCRdb's table is partial and in-frame only. The sample consists of under 200,000 clones, about 88% of them appearing once. Sequencing input: peripheral blood. These receptors all come from a man aged 50 to 59 who had recovered from COVID-19.

The CDR3 coding sequence is TGTGCCAGCAGCCCAAGGGGTCAGTCGGTAGAGACCCAGTACTTC. It is translated as CASSPRGQSVETQYF. V and J are TRBV7-3 and TRBJ2-5, with D possibly matching TRBD1 (5 bases). V was pared by 5 bases and J by 4 bases, with 17 bases between. The CDR3 covers 15 residues. Germline V gene lookup returns CDR1 SGHTA and CDR2 FQGTGA.

V and J are TRBV4-1 and TRBJ1-2; TRBD1 is a possible D gene (5 bases). CDR1 and CDR2 from the germline V gene are MGHRA and YSYEKL. CDR3 size: 17 residues. The V gene lost 0 bases and the J gene lost 4 bases, with 18 bases spanning the gap. The CDR3 DNA sequence: TGCGCCAGCAGCCAAGATCCTACGACCGCGGGGCTCTATGGCTACACCTTC. Translated: CASSQDPTTAGLYGYTF.

DNA for the CDR3: TGCGCCAGCCTCTTTGGGACACCCGGGAGGAGTACTGAAGCTTTCTTT. Its translation: CASLFGTPGRSTEAFF. This chain uses TRBV5-1 with TRBJ1-1; the D gene is possibly TRBD1 (6 bases). Germline V gene sequence: CDR1 SGHRS, CDR2 YFSETQ. V lost 7 bases and J 5 bases, leaving 24 bases between the germline ends. The CDR3 runs 16 residues.

The chain employs TRBV6-2 or TRBV6-3 and TRBJ2-5; 7 bases line up with TRBD2. V lost 2 bases to trimming and J lost 1 base; unmatched junction nucleotides: 10. Looked up from germline, CDR1 is MNHEY and CDR2 is SVGEGT. The length of the CDR3 is 17 residues. Here the CDR3 reads CASSYASGTTLQETQYF. The CDR3 DNA sequence: TGTGCCAGCAGTTACGCTTCCGGGACTACCCTCCAAGAGACCCAGTACTTC.